Given below is one T cell receptor (beta chain) in context. Its cognate antigen is unknown. Germline CDR1 and CDR2: SNHLY and FYNNEI. After removal of 7 bases from V and 4 bases from J, the junction contained 9 bases not matched to a gene. CDR3 length: 16 amino acids. The sample originates from a study of post-analysis software for immune sequencing data. Study results and limitations: Four to six TRBV segments appeared more often in patients than in controls, and TRBV5-6, TRBV5-1 and TRBV20-1 were among these.

Unique molecular identifiers were carried by the TCR beta cDNA libraries. TCRdb re-called the PCR reads through MiXCR, storing one row per CDR3 protein. The sample gives hundreds of thousands of distinct CDR3 sequences, under 55% of which show up once; 9.5% to 13% is in the top ten. The source material was blood. The receptor comes from a girl aged 10 to 17 with multiple sclerosis. V and J are TRBV2 and TRBJ1-4, with 10 bases identical to TRBD1. CDR3 region: CASTYGDRGHNEKLFF. DNA of the CDR3: TGTGCCAGCACCTACGGAGACAGGGGGCATAATGAAAAACTGTTTTTT.